Listed below are T cell receptor beta chains from one sample, sequenced in a study of cytomegalovirus exposure and HLA in healthy donors. Clones were sequenced by immunoSEQ multiplex PCR, and TCRdb holds only the in-frame ones, with some missing. The sample yields 150,000 to 180,000 clones, roughly 80% seen once. The source material was PBMCs. Receptors originate from a woman aged 35 to 49 in good health and CMV-seronegative. Each CDR3 is given with its conserved first and last residue. Each record gives: CDR3 DNA, CDR3 protein, J gene, D gene, V gene, clone size. A D gene is named only where the DNA matches it firmly. Clone size is stated in some rows and not others, as once, few, many or a class when expanded.

TGTGCCAGCCTCAAAAATAGCGGGAGTAGCGATGAGCAGTTCTTC,CASLKNSGSSDEQFF,TRBJ2-1,TRBD2,TRBV6-1,.
TGTGCCAGCAGCCCCCAGGGCGGCAATCAGCCCCAGCATTTT,CASSPQGGNQPQHF,TRBJ1-5,.,TRBV7-9,few
TGTGCCAGCAGTTCGCCGACAGTTAGCTACGAGCAGTACTTC,CASSSPTVSYEQYF,TRBJ2-7,.,TRBV28,once
TGCAGCGTTCCCCTCGGGACAGGCTATGGCTACACCTTC,CSVPLGTGYGYTF,TRBJ1-2,TRBD1,TRBV29-1,.
TGTGCCAGCAGTCCTATCCATGACTGGAGCTCCTACGAGCAGTACTTC,CASSPIHDWSSYEQYF,TRBJ2-7,.,TRBV28,once
TGTGCCAGCAGTGATACCAGGGTTGGCTCCTACGAGCAGTACTTC,CASSDTRVGSYEQYF,TRBJ2-7,.,TRBV2,.
TGTGCCAACAACAGGGTAAGGACTGGAAACACCATATATTTT,CANNRVRTGNTIYF,TRBJ1-3,.,TRBV6-6,few
TGTGCCAGCAGTTACTACGGGTTTAGCACAGATACGCAGTATTTT,CASSYYGFSTDTQYF,TRBJ2-3,.,TRBV6-5,.
TGTGCCAGCAGGGACTCAGGGGCCTACGAGCAGTACTTC,CASRDSGAYEQYF,TRBJ2-7,.,TRBV6-1,.
TGTGCCCACAGGAGTGGCACTGAAGCTTTCTTT,CAHRSGTEAFF,TRBJ1-1,.,TRBV6-6,.
TGTGCCAGCTCAATGACTAGCGGGGGGGCCTACAATGAGCAGTTCTTC,CASSMTSGGAYNEQFF,TRBJ2-1,TRBD2,TRBV18,once
TGCGCCAGCAGCGGACAGGGGGCGGCCGGGGCCAACGTCCTGACTTTC,CASSGQGAAGANVLTF,TRBJ2-6,TRBD1,TRBV5-1,.
TGTGCCAGCAGTTCCTATAGCGGGGCCCAGCGGGAGACCCAGTACTTC,CASSSYSGAQRETQYF,TRBJ2-5,TRBD2,TRBV6-5,few
TGTGCCAGCAGCTTAGGGACAGGGAGCTACGAGCAGTACTTC,CASSLGTGSYEQYF,TRBJ2-7,TRBD1,TRBV7-9,.
TGTGCCAGCACCCTGCGGACTAGTGGGGATGGGAATGAGCAGTTCTTC,CASTLRTSGDGNEQFF,TRBJ2-1,TRBD2,TRBV5-4,.
TGCAGCGCCCACACAGGGGCCCCTAATCAGCCCCAGCATTTT,CSAHTGAPNQPQHF,TRBJ1-5,TRBD1,TRBV29-1,.
TGTGCCAGCAGCTTTGGGGAGTCTGTCACGGAGACCCAGTACTTC,CASSFGESVTETQYF,TRBJ2-5,.,TRBV11-3,.
TGTGCCAGTAGTATTAAAAGGGACAGCACACTCAACACTGAAGCTTTCTTT,CASSIKRDSTLNTEAFF,TRBJ1-1,TRBD1,TRBV19,once
TGTGCCAGCAGTTTTGGGACAGGGGCGGACTATGGCTACACCTTC,CASSFGTGADYGYTF,TRBJ1-2,TRBD1,TRBV28,.
TGTGCCAGCAGCCGGGACAGTTCCCAAGAGACCCAGTACTTC,CASSRDSSQETQYF,TRBJ2-5,TRBD1,TRBV7-9,few